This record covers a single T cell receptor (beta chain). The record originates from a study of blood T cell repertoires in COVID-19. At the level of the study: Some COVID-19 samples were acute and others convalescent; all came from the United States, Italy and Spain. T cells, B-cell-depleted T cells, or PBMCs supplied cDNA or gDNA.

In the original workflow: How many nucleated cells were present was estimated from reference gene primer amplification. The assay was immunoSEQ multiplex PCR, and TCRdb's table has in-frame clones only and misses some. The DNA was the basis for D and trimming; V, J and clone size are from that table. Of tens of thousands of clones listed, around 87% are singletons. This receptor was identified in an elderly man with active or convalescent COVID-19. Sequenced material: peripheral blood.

CDR3 DNA sequence: TGTGCCAGCAGCCGGACTGGGATAGGCGCAGATACGCAGTATTTT. It encodes CASSRTGIGADTQYF. The V gene is TRBV28, the J gene TRBJ2-3; a possible D gene is TRBD2 (5 bases). CDR3 size: 15 residues. The V gene's germline CDR1 is MDHEN and CDR2 SYDVKM. V lost 6 bases and J 4 bases, leaving 17 bases between the germline ends.